This T cell receptor (beta chain) was obtained from a study of blood T cell repertoires in COVID-19. Overall study context: The United States, Italy and Spain were the sources of the acute and convalescent COVID-19 samples. T cells, B-cell-depleted T cells, or PBMCs provided the cDNA or gDNA that served as material.

TCRdb keeps only in-frame clones here, not all; method: immunoSEQ multiplex PCR. Seen here are approximately 120,000 clones, roughly 79% observed once, and the top ten hold around a fifth. Trimming shortened V by 3 bases and J by 2 bases, and 7 bases separated the two germline ends. CDR1 is MNHNY and CDR2 is SVGAGI in the germline V gene (reference sequence). This CDR3 has 13 residues. This TCR was recovered from a man aged 80 or over with acute or convalescent COVID-19. Specimen: peripheral blood. The J gene is TRBJ1-2, the V gene TRBV6-6, with TRBD1 as a possible D gene (5 bases). CDR3 sequence (DNA): TGTGCCAGCAGTTATGCAGGGAACTATGGCTACACCTTC. Translation gives CASSYAGNYGYTF.